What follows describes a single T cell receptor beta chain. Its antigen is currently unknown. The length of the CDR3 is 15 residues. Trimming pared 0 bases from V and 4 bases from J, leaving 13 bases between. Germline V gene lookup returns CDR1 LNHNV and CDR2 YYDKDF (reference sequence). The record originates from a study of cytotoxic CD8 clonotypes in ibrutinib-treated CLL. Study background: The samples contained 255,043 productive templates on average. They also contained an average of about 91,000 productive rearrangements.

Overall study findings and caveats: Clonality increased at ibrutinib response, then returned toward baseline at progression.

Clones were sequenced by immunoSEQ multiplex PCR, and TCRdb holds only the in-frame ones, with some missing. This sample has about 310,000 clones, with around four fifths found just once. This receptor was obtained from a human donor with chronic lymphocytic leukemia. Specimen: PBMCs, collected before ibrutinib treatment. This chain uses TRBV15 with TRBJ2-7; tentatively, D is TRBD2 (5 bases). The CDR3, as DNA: TGTGCCACCAGCAGAGATCGATTCCGCGGGTACGAGCAGTACTTC. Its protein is CATSRDRFRGYEQYF.